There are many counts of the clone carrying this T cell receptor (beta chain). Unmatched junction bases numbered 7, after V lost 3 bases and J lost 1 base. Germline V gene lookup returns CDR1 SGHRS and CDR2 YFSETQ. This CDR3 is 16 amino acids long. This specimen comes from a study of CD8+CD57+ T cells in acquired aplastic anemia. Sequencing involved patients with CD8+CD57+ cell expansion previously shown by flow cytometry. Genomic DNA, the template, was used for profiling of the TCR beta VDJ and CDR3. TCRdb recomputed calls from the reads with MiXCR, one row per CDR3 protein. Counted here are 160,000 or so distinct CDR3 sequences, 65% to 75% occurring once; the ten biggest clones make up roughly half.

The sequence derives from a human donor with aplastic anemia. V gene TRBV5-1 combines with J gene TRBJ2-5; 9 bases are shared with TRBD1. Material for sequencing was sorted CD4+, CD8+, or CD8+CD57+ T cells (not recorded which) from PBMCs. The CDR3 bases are TGCGCCAGCAGCTCCTTCTGGGACAGGGCCCAAGAGACCCAGTACTTC. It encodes CASSSFWDRAQETQYF.